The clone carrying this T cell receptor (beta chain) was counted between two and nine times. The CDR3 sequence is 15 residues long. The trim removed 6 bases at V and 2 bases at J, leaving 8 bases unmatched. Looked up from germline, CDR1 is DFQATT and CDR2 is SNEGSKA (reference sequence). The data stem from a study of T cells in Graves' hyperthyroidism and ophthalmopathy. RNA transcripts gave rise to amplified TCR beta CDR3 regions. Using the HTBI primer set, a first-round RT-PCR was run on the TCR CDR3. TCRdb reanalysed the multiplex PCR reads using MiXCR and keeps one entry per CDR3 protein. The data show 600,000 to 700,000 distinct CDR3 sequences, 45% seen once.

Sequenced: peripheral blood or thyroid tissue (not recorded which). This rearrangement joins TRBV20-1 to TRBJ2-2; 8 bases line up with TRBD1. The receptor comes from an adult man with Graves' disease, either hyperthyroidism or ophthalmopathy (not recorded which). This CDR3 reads CSAPDRDSNTGELFF. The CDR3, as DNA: TGCAGTGCCCCGGACAGGGATAGCAACACCGGGGAGCTGTTTTTT.